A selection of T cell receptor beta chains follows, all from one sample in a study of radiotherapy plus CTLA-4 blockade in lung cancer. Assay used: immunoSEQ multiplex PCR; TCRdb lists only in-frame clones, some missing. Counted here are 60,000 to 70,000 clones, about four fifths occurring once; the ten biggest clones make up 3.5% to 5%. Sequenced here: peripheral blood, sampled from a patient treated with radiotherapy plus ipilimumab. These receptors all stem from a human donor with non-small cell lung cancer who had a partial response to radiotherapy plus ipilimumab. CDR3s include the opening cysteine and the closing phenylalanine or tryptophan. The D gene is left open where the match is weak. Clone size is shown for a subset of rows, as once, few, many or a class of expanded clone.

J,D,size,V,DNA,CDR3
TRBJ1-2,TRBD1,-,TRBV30,TGTGCCTGGAGTGCAGGGGGCAACTATGGCTACACCTTC,CAWSAGGNYGYTF
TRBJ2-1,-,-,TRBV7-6,TGTGCCAGCAGCTTAGCCCCGGCGGGCACCTCCTACAATGAGCAGTTCTTC,CASSLAPAGTSYNEQFF
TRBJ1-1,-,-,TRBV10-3,TGTGCCATCAGTGAAGCCACCAGGGCCTTCAGCTTT,CAISEATRAFSF
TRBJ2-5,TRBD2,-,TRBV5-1,TGCGCCAGCAGCCTAAGCGGGAGGGCCCAGGTGGAGACCCAGTACTTC,CASSLSGRAQVETQYF
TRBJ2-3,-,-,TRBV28,TGTGCCAGCACCCGCCCACGGGGGGCGGTAGATACGCAGTATTTT,CASTRPRGAVDTQYF
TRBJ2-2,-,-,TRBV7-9,TGTGCCAGCAGCCGCCAGGGGCCCTCGAACACCGGGGAGCTGTTTTTT,CASSRQGPSNTGELFF
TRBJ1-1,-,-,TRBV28,TGTGCCAGCAGTTTAGGGGCCGACACTGAAGCTTTCTTT,CASSLGADTEAFF
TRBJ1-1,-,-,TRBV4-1,TGCGCCAGCAGCCTACCAAGGGTAAGCCTCCGGGACTTATTCATGAACACTGAAGCTTTCTTT,CASSLPRVSLRDLFMNTEAFF
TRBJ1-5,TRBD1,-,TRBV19,TGTGCCAGTAGCCAAATTGATCAGGGGGAACAGCCCCAGCATTTT,CASSQIDQGEQPQHF
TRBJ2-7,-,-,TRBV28,TGTGCCAGCAGACAGTCCTACGAGCAGTACTTC,CASRQSYEQYF
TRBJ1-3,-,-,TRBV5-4,TGTGCCAGCAGCTTGGACACCCTCTCTGGAAACACCATATATTTT,CASSLDTLSGNTIYF
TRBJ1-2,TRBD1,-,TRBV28,TGTGCCAGCAGGGGGACAGACTATGGCTACACCTTC,CASRGTDYGYTF
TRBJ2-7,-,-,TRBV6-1,TGTGCCAGCAGTGAAGGGGGGGTCGCCGTTTACGAGCAGTACTTC,CASSEGGVAVYEQYF
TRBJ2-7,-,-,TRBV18,TGTGCCAGCTCAGCGTCACAGGGATCCGAGCAGTACTTC,CASSASQGSEQYF
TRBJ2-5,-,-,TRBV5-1,TGCGCCGCCGGTGGGACTGGGGAGACCCAGTACTTC,CAAGGTGETQYF
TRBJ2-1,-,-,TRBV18,TGTGCCAGCTCACCACCAAGCCTAGCGCAGGGAGAGCAGTTCTTC,CASSPPSLAQGEQFF
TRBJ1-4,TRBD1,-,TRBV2,TGTGCCAGCAACGGGGACAGCTATAATGAAAAACTGTTTTTT,CASNGDSYNEKLFF
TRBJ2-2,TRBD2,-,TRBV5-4,TGTGCCAGCAGCTCCCCCAGCGGGAGGGACACCGGGGAGCTGTTTTTT,CASSSPSGRDTGELFF
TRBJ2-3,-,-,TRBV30,TGTGCCTGGACGCCGTCTAGCGTTTCTAGCACAGATACGCAGTATTTT,CAWTPSSVSSTDTQYF
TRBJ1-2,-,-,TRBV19,TGTGCCAGTAGTATCGGGAGATTCTATGGCTACACCTTC,CASSIGRFYGYTF
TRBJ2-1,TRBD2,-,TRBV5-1,TGCGCCAGCAGCATTAGCGGGACTTACAATGAGCAGTTCTTC,CASSISGTYNEQFF
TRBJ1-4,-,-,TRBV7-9,TGTGCCAGCAGCTTTTCAGTAGGCGGAGAAAAACTGTTTTTT,CASSFSVGGEKLFF
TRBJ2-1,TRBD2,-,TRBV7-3,TGTGCCAGCAGCCAGGCTAGCGGGACGGTATATGAGCAGTTCTTC,CASSQASGTVYEQFF
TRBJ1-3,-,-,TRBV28,TGTGCCAGCAGTTTAGGGAGGGGTGCAGGAAACACCATATATTTT,CASSLGRGAGNTIYF
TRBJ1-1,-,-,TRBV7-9,TGTGCCAGCAGCTTAGCGCGGACAGAGAACACTGAAGCTTTCTTT,CASSLARTENTEAFF
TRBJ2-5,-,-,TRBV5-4,TGTGCCAGCAGCTTGTACAGGGAAGAGACCCAGTACTTC,CASSLYREETQYF
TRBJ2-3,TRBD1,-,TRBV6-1,TGTGCCACCTCGACAGGGAGTTATACGCAGTATTTT,CATSTGSYTQYF
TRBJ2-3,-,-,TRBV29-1,TGCAGCGTCGTCAAGGGGACGCAGTATTTT,CSVVKGTQYF
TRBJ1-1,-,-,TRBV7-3,TGTGCCAGCAGCACCACTGGGAACACTGAAGCTTTCTTT,CASSTTGNTEAFF
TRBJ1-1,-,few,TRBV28,TGTGCCAGCACAGTGGGGGCTTCGGGTAGCACTGAAGCTTTCTTT,CASTVGASGSTEAFF
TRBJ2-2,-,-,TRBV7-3,TGTGCCAGCAGCTTAACCCAAACAGGGTTGGGCGGGGAGCTGTTTTTT,CASSLTQTGLGGELFF
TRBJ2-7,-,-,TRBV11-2,TGTGCCAGCAGCCTCACTGGCGGGACCACCTACGAGCAGTACTTC,CASSLTGGTTYEQYF
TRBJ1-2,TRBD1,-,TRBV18,TGTGCCAGCTCACGATCCTCCGGGACAGACTATGGCTACACCTTC,CASSRSSGTDYGYTF
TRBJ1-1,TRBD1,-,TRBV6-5,TGTGCCAGCTTGGACAGGGGGTCGAACACTGAAGCTTTCTTT,CASLDRGSNTEAFF
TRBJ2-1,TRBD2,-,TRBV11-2,TGTGCCTCCGCGGAGCGGGATTCCTACAATGAGCAGTTCTTC,CASAERDSYNEQFF
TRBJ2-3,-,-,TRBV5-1,TGCGCCAGCAGCTTGGTAGGGACTAGCACAGATACGCAGTATTTT,CASSLVGTSTDTQYF
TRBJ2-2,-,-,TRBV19,TGTGCCAGTAGTATCGACAGGTCCGCCACCGGGGAGCTGTTTTTT,CASSIDRSATGELFF
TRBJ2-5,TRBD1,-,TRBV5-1,TGCGCCAGCAGCCCGGACAGGGTGGTTGGGGAGACCCAGTACTTC,CASSPDRVVGETQYF
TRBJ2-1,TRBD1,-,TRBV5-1,TGCGCCAGCAGCAGGGGAGGACAGGGGGAAGTCGATGAGCAGTTCTTC,CASSRGGQGEVDEQFF
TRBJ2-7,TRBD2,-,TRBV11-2,TGTGCCAGCAGCTTACCGGGAGGGTTAGAAGAGCAGTACTTC,CASSLPGGLEEQYF
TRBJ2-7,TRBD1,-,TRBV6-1,TGTGCCAGCAGGAGGGAAAGGACAGGAGCCTACGAGCAGTACTTC,CASRRERTGAYEQYF
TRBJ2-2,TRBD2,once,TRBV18,TGTGCCAGCTCACCGGGGCTAGCGGGTCACACCGGGGAGCTGTTTTTT,CASSPGLAGHTGELFF